Listed below are T cell receptor beta chains from one sample, sequenced in a study of blood T cell repertoires in COVID-19. The assay was immunoSEQ multiplex PCR, and TCRdb's table has in-frame clones only and misses some. This sample has about 110,000 clones, with 83% found just once. The sample was peripheral blood. The receptors were gathered from a woman aged 55-69 years with acute or convalescent COVID-19. Both conserved end residues are part of each CDR3. The order of the fields is J gene, V gene, CDR3 protein.

>TRBJ1-6|TRBV4-3
CASRDQGSPLHF
>TRBJ2-7|TRBV18
CASSPWTGEANEQYF
>TRBJ1-1|TRBV11-3
CASSLEEVMNTEAFF
>TRBJ2-1|TRBV15
CATSRQGDDNEQFF
>TRBJ1-1|TRBV5-1
CASSLDRGRAFF
>TRBJ2-1|TRBV6-4
CASSASGGYNEQFF
>TRBJ2-1|TRBV9
CASSAGQSSYNEQFF
>TRBJ1-1|TRBV7-3
CASSFGAGREAFF
>TRBJ2-5|TRBV9
CASSVGTGSVETQYF
>TRBJ1-2|TRBV11-3
CASSSPGQGLGGYTF
>TRBJ2-7|TRBV27
CASSFNSGAAHEQYF
>TRBJ2-3|TRBV14
CASSQEQVTTQYF
>TRBJ2-7|TRBV19
CASRNPGGPRNEQYF
>TRBJ1-2|TRBV6-1
CASSEAAGDHYGYTF
>TRBJ1-2|TRBV5-1
CASSPSDSRYGYTF
>TRBJ1-5|TRBV9
CASSVEAGQPQHF
>TRBJ1-4|TRBV2
CASSKGALNEKLFF
>TRBJ1-5|TRBV2
CASSGARYSNQPQHF
>TRBJ2-1|TRBV3-1/TRBV3-2
CASSQQGAGEQFF
>TRBJ2-7|TRBV3-1/TRBV3-2
CASSLPNRVYEQYF
>TRBJ2-3|TRBV7-2
CASSLGLANTQYF
>TRBJ1-4|TRBV28
CASRTHTGDNEKLFF
>TRBJ2-3|TRBV9
CASSVVVAGDTQYF
>TRBJ1-2|TRBV19
CASSDRTVGYTF
>TRBJ2-2|TRBV6-5
CASRTDRGRAGELFF
>TRBJ2-1|TRBV18
CASSQMTSGSGNEQFF
>TRBJ1-5|TRBV18
CASSPRTGADQPQHF
>TRBJ2-1|TRBV28
CASIAILASNEQFF
>TRBJ2-3|TRBV5-5
CASSLVRGASGADTQYF
>TRBJ1-5|TRBV6-5
CASTSTVGNQPQHF
>TRBJ1-5|TRBV18
CASSPGTGGQPQHF
>TRBJ1-2|TRBV18
CASSGGQLYGYTF
>TRBJ1-2|TRBV7-9
CASSYLDTYGYTF
>TRBJ2-1|TRBV11-3
CASALGSTGDEQFF
>TRBJ1-2|TRBV27
CASSPRTAYGYTF
>TRBJ2-7|TRBV28
CATVKGLGFGEQYF
>TRBJ2-3|TRBV27
CASSFGSWDTQYF
>TRBJ1-2|TRBV24-1
CATSETGHSRYTF
>TRBJ2-7|TRBV4-2
CASSQVQSPEVEQYF